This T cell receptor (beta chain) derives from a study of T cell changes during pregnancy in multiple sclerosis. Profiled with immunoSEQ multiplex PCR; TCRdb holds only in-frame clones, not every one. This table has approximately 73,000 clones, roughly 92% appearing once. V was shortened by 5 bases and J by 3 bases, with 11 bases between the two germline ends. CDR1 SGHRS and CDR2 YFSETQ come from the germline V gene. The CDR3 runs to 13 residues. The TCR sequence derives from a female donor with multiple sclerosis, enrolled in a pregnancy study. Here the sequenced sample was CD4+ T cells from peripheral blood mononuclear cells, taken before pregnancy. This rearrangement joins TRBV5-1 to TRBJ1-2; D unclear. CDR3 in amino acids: CASSPMGDYGYTF. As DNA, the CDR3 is TGCGCCAGCAGTCCGATGGGAGACTATGGCTACACCTTC.